The 9 T cell receptor beta chains below all came from one sample that was sequenced in a study of blood T cell repertoires in COVID-19. Clones were sequenced by immunoSEQ multiplex PCR, and TCRdb holds only the in-frame ones, with some missing. The data show more than 110,000 clones, with approximately 90% seen just once and 2.5% to 3% held by the top ten. Sequenced: peripheral blood. Receptors were obtained from a man aged 60 to 75 with active or convalescent COVID-19.

Notes on this clone: At the DNA level, this CDR3 is encoded by other sequences in the same sample as well. V usage is TRBV18 and J usage is TRBJ1-5, with 7 bases fitting TRBD1. The V gene's germline CDR1 is KGHSH and CDR2 LQKENI. There are 15 residues in the CDR3. J was trimmed by 1 base and V by 4 bases; bases with no gene match: 4. The CDR3 bases are TGTGCCAGCTCACGCGGACAGGACAGCAATCAGCCCCAGCATTTT. Translation: CASSRGQDSNQPQHF.

This clone was found once. The V call is TRBV11-2, the J call TRBJ1-2, with D possibly being TRBD1 (6 bases). The ends were cut back, 0 bases at V and 4 bases at J, with 12 bases in the middle. This CDR3 is 15 amino acids long. Germline CDR1 and CDR2: SGHAT and FQNNGV. CDR3 residues: CASSLDPARGYGYTF. The CDR3 region has the DNA TGTGCCAGCAGCTTAGATCCCGCCAGGGGCTATGGCTACACCTTC.

This rearrangement joins TRBV18 to TRBJ2-1; a possible D gene is TRBD1 (5 bases). Germline V gene data show CDR1 as KGHSH and CDR2 as LQKENI. With 1 base removed from V and 3 bases from J, the gap between germline ends came to 7 bases. The CDR3 runs to 14 residues. The CDR3 protein is CASSPRQNYNEQFF. The CDR3 DNA reads as TGTGCCAGCTCACCACGACAGAACTACAATGAGCAGTTCTTC. Full variable domain (missing parts from reference TRBV18 and TRBJ2-1): NAGVMQNPRHLVRRRGQEARLRCSPMKGHSHVYWYRQLPEEGLKFMVYLQKENIIDESGMPKERFSAEFPKEGPSILRIQQVVRGDSAAYFCASSPRQNYNEQFFGPGTRLTVL.

The chain couples TRBV19 to TRBJ1-1, with a tentative D call TRBD1 (5 bases). This CDR3 comprises 17 residues. The germline V gene encodes CDR1 LNHDA and CDR2 SQIVND (reference sequence). Trimming took 7 bases from V and 1 from J, leaving 22 bases between them. The CDR3 is CASINTLEGFGNTEAFF. The CDR3 nucleotides read TGTGCCAGTATTAACACCTTGGAGGGGTTTGGGAACACTGAAGCTTTCTTT. The full variable domain, completed using reference TRBV19 and TRBJ1-1, is DGGITQSPKYLFRKEGQNVTLSCEQNLNHDAMYWYRQDPGQGLRLIYYSQIVNDFQKGDIAEGYSVSREKKESFPLTVTSAQKNPTAFYLCASINTLEGFGNTEAFFGQGTRLTVV.

The table lists this clone with a count of one. This chain uses TRBV7-9 with TRBJ2-1; D is possibly TRBD1 (5 bases). V was clipped by 8 bases and J by 1 base, with 15 bases between them. The CDR3 contains 15 residues. Looked up from germline, CDR1 is SEHNR and CDR2 is FQNEAQ (reference sequence). The CDR3 nucleotides read TGTGCCAGCCTCAGGGCCGGCGGTTCCTACAATGAGCAGTTCTTC. This codes for CASLRAGGSYNEQFF.

This chain connects TRBV19 to TRBJ1-4, with 8 positions matching TRBD1. V shed 3 bases and J 7 bases; nucleotides not matched to a gene: 4. Germline CDR1 is LNHDA and CDR2 is SQIVND (reference sequence). The CDR3 contains 14 residues. The CDR3 sequence: CASSIAGGSEKLFF. The CDR3 DNA sequence: TGTGCCAGTAGTATCGCAGGGGGCTCTGAAAAACTGTTTTTT.

This chain uses TRBV28 with TRBJ2-5; TRBD2 matches 11 bases. This CDR3 is 16 amino acids long. Germline CDR1 is MDHEN and CDR2 is SYDVKM. Trimming took 6 bases from V and 0 from J; bases not matched to a gene: 6. CDR3 in DNA: TGTGCCAGCAGATCAAGACTAGCGGGGTACCAAGAGACCCAGTACTTC. Protein sequence: CASRSRLAGYQETQYF.

The chain uses TRBV6-4 and TRBJ1-1; D gene unclear. The germline V gene has CDR1 MRHNA and CDR2 SNTAGT. The V end was cut by 7 bases, the J end by 4 bases, with 16 bases between. The CDR3 sequence is 14 residues long. CDR3 sequence reads: CASKVVGTGTEAFF. The CDR3, as DNA: TGTGCCAGCAAGGTGGTGGGCACCGGCACTGAAGCTTTCTTT.

The chain joins TRBV4-3 to TRBJ1-4; possible D gene TRBD1, 6 bases. CDR3 size: 15 residues. The V end lost 3 bases, the J end lost 0 bases, and 8 bases lay between the germline ends. Looked up from germline, CDR1 is LGHNA and CDR2 is YSLEER. In DNA, the CDR3 is TGCGCCAGCAGCCAGGACAGCGCAACTAATGAAAAACTGTTTTTT. Encoded protein: CASSQDSATNEKLFF.